Presented here are 32 T cell receptor beta chains from one specimen sequenced in a study of OX40 agonist ivuxolimab in advanced cancers. Method: immunoSEQ multiplex PCR; TCRdb's copy keeps in-frame clones and lacks some. The sample lists tens of thousands of clones; roughly 84% were seen once. The sample in question was CD4+ or CD8+ T cells sorted from blood, obtained in a trial of the OX40 agonist ivuxolimab. Every receptor here comes from an adult with an advanced solid tumor such as melanoma, head and neck, liver or kidney cancer.

This chain links TRBV5-1 with TRBJ2-1; D unclear. Per germline, CDR1 SGHRS and CDR2 YFSETQ. With 2 bases removed from V and 0 bases from J, the gap between germline ends came to 9 bases. CDR3 size: 15 residues. As DNA, the CDR3 is TGCGCCAGCAGCTTCGGTGGGTCCTCCTACAATGAGCAGTTCTTC. Residues: CASSFGGSSYNEQFF.

V and J are TRBV11-3 and TRBJ1-2, with 7 bases identical to TRBD1. Germline V gives CDR1 SGHNT, CDR2 YENEEA. The CDR3 has 12 amino acids. The V gene end was trimmed by 4 bases and the J gene end by 6 bases; junction bases not matched to a gene: 2. The CDR3 nucleotides read TGTGCCAGCAGCTCAGGGGGGCATGGCTACACCTTC. It encodes CASSSGGHGYTF.

The V and J genes are TRBV5-1 and TRBJ2-1; perhaps TRBD1 as D (6 bases). Germline CDR1 reads SGHRS; CDR2 reads YFSETQ. The CDR3 extends over 14 amino acids. V was pared by 4 bases and J by 0 bases, with 8 bases between. For the CDR3, the DNA is TGCGCCAGCAGCGGGGGCTACTCCTACAATGAGCAGTTCTTC. Amino acid sequence: CASSGGYSYNEQFF.

This clone was observed a single time. The V gene is TRBV27, the J gene TRBJ2-7; D is undetermined. Germline-derived CDR1 and CDR2 are MNHEY and SMNVEV (reference sequence). Trimming stripped 2 bases from V and 9 bases from J, with 14 bases between. This CDR3 is 13 amino acids long. CDR3 DNA: TGTGCCAGCAGTTTAAATTGGGCCGGTGGGCAGTACTTC. It encodes CASSLNWAGGQYF.

This chain joins TRBV6-4 and TRBJ2-3; D perhaps matches TRBD2 (5 bases). Germline CDR1 is MRHNA and CDR2 is SNTAGT. The CDR3 has 14 residues. Trimming shortened V by 6 bases and J by 1 base, and 11 bases separated the two germline ends. CDR3 in DNA: TGTGCCAGCAGCCTAACCGGGGGCACAGATACGCAGTATTTT. This gives the protein CASSLTGGTDTQYF.

V gene TRBV21-1 combines with J gene TRBJ1-6; the table calls TRBD1, which could not be checked here. TRBV21-1 is recorded as a pseudogene. CDR3 length: 13 residues. The CDR3 sequence is CASLSVPESPLHF. CDR3 coding DNA: TGTGCCAGCTTATCAGTGCCCGAATCACCCCTCCACTTT.

The J gene is TRBJ2-1, the V gene TRBV9, with 15 bases lining up with TRBD2. CDR3 length equals 17 residues. The germline V gene encodes CDR1 SGDLS and CDR2 YYNGEE. V lost 3 bases to trimming and J lost 4 bases; unmatched junction nucleotides: 5. CDR3 region: CASSGTSGRAWYNEQFF. The CDR3 DNA sequence: TGTGCCAGCAGCGGGACTAGCGGGAGGGCCTGGTACAATGAGCAGTTCTTC.

The V call is TRBV5-4, the J call TRBJ1-2; 8 bases map to TRBD1. The germline CDR1 and CDR2 sequences are SGHNT and YYREEE (reference sequence). The J segment lost 5 bases and the V segment lost 6 bases, leaving 12 bases of the junction unmatched. The CDR3 is made up of 15 amino acids. The CDR3, as DNA: TGTGCCAGCACAAAAACAGGGGGGGGTTGGTATGGCTACACCTTC. Protein product: CASTKTGGGWYGYTF.

This clone was seen a few times. The chain couples TRBV25-1 to TRBJ1-4; D is undetermined. The germline V gene has CDR1 MGHDK and CDR2 SYGVNS. Between the trimmed V and J ends, which lost 7 bases and 3 bases, there was a span of 15 bases. This CDR3 is 15 amino acids long. This chain's CDR3 is CASTETGRPNEKLFF. The CDR3 region has the DNA TGTGCCAGCACCGAGACCGGCCGGCCTAATGAAAAACTGTTTTTT.

V is TRBV28 and J is TRBJ1-2, with unresolved D. V lost 2 bases to trimming and J lost 5 bases, with 12 bases between them. Germline V lookup: CDR1 MDHEN, CDR2 SYDVKM. The CDR3 sequence is 14 residues long. The CDR3 sequence is CASSLHSVIYGYTF. The CDR3 DNA sequence: TGTGCCAGCAGTTTACATTCAGTTATTTATGGCTACACCTTC.

J is TRBJ2-7 and V is TRBV11-2; D possibly corresponds to TRBD2 (6 bases). From germline, CDR1 is SGHAT and CDR2 FQNNGV. Trimming removed 1 base from V and 6 bases from J, with 7 bases in between. The length of the CDR3 is 12 residues. The CDR3 nucleotides are TGTGCCAGCAGCTTAGGGGGGGTCGAGCAGTACGTC. It codes for CASSLGGVEQYV.

The chain joins TRBV11-2 to TRBJ2-5; D is possibly TRBD2 (6 bases). Germline-derived CDR1 and CDR2 are SGHAT and FQNNGV. This CDR3 is built from 14 residues. Trimming removed 4 bases at V and 11 bases at J, with 20 bases between. The CDR3 DNA sequence: TGTGCCAGCAGCTCTCTCGCTGGGCCGACTAGGCAGTACTTC. Residues: CASSSLAGPTRQYF.

This chain uses TRBV6-4 with TRBJ2-1; D may be TRBD1 (6 bases). V lost 5 bases to trimming and J lost 3 bases, with 8 bases between them. From germline, CDR1 is MRHNA and CDR2 SNTAGT. The CDR3 spans 13 residues. The CDR3 sequence is CASSWDNYNEQFF. DNA of the CDR3: TGTGCCAGCAGTTGGGACAACTACAATGAGCAGTTCTTC.

This clone turned up a few times. The genes are TRBV5-6 and TRBJ2-5; D perhaps matches TRBD2 (5 bases). The CDR3 is made up of 13 amino acids. CDR1 is SGHDT, CDR2 YYEEEE, per germline. Trimming shortened V by 0 bases and J by 5 bases, and 8 bases separated the two germline ends. CDR3 sequence: CASSLVPSETQYF. CDR3 coding DNA: TGTGCCAGCAGCTTGGTTCCTAGCGAGACCCAGTACTTC.

In DNA, the CDR3 is TGTGCCAGCAGTGAGAACAGGAACTACGAGCAGTACGTC. This translates into CASSENRNYEQYV. The V gene is TRBV6-1, the J gene TRBJ2-7; a possible D gene is TRBD1 (5 bases). CDR3 length: 13 residues. With 3 bases removed from V and 3 bases from J, the gap between germline ends came to 9 bases. From germline, CDR1 is MNHNS and CDR2 SASEGT.

This CDR3 is CATKGQGGTNEKLFF. The CDR3 DNA reads as TGTGCCACCAAGGGACAGGGAGGCACTAATGAAAAACTGTTTTTT. The J gene is TRBJ1-4, the V gene TRBV6-5; 9 bases are a match to TRBD1. There are 15 residues in the CDR3. The J segment lost 2 bases and the V segment lost 10 bases, leaving 8 bases of the junction unmatched. Germline V gene data show CDR1 as MNHEY and CDR2 as SVGAGI.

The table lists this clone with a count of one. This chain links TRBV7-2 with TRBJ2-3, with 8 bases identical to TRBD2. Trimming took 7 bases from V and 3 from J; bases not matched to a gene: 9. Germline CDR1 reads SGHTA; CDR2 reads FQGNSA. CDR3 length: 15 amino acids. The CDR3 DNA follows: TGTGCCAGCACGCAGAGCGGGGGCACTACAGATACGCAGTATTTT. Its protein is CASTQSGGTTDTQYF.

In its sample, this clone was seen once. The chain couples TRBV6-1 to TRBJ2-7, with 10 bases fitting TRBD1. V trimming: 4 bases; J trimming: 7 bases; junction bases outside the gene matches: 4. This CDR3 contains 13 residues. Germline V gene data show CDR1 as MNHNS and CDR2 as SASEGT. Written as DNA, the CDR3 is TGTGCCAGCAGTGGAGGACAGGGGGGAGAGCAGTACGTC. Translation: CASSGGQGGEQYV.

V and J are TRBV11-2 and TRBJ1-1, with a possible D match to TRBD1 (6 bases). V was pared by 0 bases and J by 5 bases, with 13 bases between. The CDR3 has 15 residues. Germline values: CDR1 SGHAT, CDR2 FQNNGV. The CDR3 here is CASSLESTGRTEAFF. The DNA for the CDR3 is TGTGCCAGCAGCTTAGAGTCAACAGGGCGGACTGAAGCTTTCTTT. The entire variable domain, with the rest obtained from reference TRBV11-2 and TRBJ1-1, is as follows: EAGVAQSPRYKIIEKRQSVAFWCNPISGHATLYWYQQILGQGPKLLIQFQNNGVVDDSQLPKDRFSAERLKGVDSTLKIQPAKLEDSAVYLCASSLESTGRTEAFFGQGTRLTVV.

This clone was found once. The chain combines TRBV5-4 with TRBJ2-2; 7 bases align to TRBD1. Germline CDR1 reads SGHNT; CDR2 reads YYREEE (reference sequence). This CDR3 has 14 amino acids. Trimming took 0 bases from V and 4 from J; bases not matched to a gene: 0. Here the CDR3 DNA reads TGTGCCAGCAGCTTGGACAGGGGCACCGGGGAGCTGTTTTTT. Protein: CASSLDRGTGELFF.

The chain couples TRBV2 to TRBJ1-2, with TRBD1 matching 10 bases. The CDR3 has 15 amino acids. Germline loops: CDR1 SNHLY, CDR2 FYNNEI. V shed 4 bases, J shed 3 bases, and the junction held 5 bases outside the gene matches. The CDR3 coding sequence is TGTGCCAGCAGTGGTACCGGGACAGGGGACTATGGCTACACCTTC. Amino acid sequence: CASSGTGTGDYGYTF.

J is TRBJ1-3 and V is TRBV30; D perhaps matches TRBD1 (6 bases). Per the germline V gene, CDR1 is GTSNPN and CDR2 is SVGIG (reference sequence). The CDR3 is 14 amino acids. With 0 bases removed from V and 3 bases from J, the gap between germline ends came to 9 bases. CDR3 loop: CAWSVGGVGNTIYF. The CDR3 region has the DNA TGTGCCTGGAGTGTCGGGGGCGTTGGAAACACCATATATTTT.

This chain links TRBV29-1 with TRBJ2-1; 11 nucleotides align to TRBD1. The length of the CDR3 is 14 residues. Germline V lookup: CDR1 SQVTM, CDR2 ANQGSEA. J gave up 9 bases and V 1 base, and 5 bases lay outside the gene matches. This CDR3 is CSVEGDRGLTEQFF. CDR3 coding DNA: TGCAGCGTTGAAGGGGACAGGGGGTTGACTGAGCAGTTCTTC.

The chain has TRBV19 and TRBJ2-3; perhaps TRBD1 as D (5 bases). The germline V gene has CDR1 LNHDA and CDR2 SQIVND (reference sequence). This CDR3 has 13 amino acids. V lost 6 bases and J lost 0, with 7 bases in between. The CDR3 DNA is TGTGCCAGTAGGGCAGGGAGCACAGATACGCAGTATTTT. Translating it yields CASRAGSTDTQYF.

V gene TRBV5-1 combines with J gene TRBJ1-3; D unclear. CDR3 length: 14 amino acids. Trimming pared 4 bases from V and 4 bases from J, leaving 12 bases between. Per the germline V gene, CDR1 is SGHRS and CDR2 is YFSETQ. CDR3 nucleotide sequence: TGCGCCAGCAGCCCCGGCACAGAAGGAAACACCATATATTTT. Its translation: CASSPGTEGNTIYF.

The CDR3 is CASRTGVQSNTGELFF. In DNA, the CDR3 is TGCGCCAGCAGGACAGGGGTCCAATCGAACACCGGGGAGCTGTTTTTT. The chain employs TRBV5-1 and TRBJ2-2; 8 bases are shared with TRBD1. Germline V gene data show CDR1 as SGHRS and CDR2 as YFSETQ. The CDR3 sequence is 16 residues long. The V gene end was trimmed by 5 bases and the J gene end by 0 bases; junction bases not matched to a gene: 6.

The chain links TRBV27 to TRBJ2-5, with TRBD1 as a possible D gene (7 bases). V lost 5 bases, J lost 4 bases, and 26 bases lay in between. The germline V gene encodes CDR1 MNHEY and CDR2 SMNVEV (reference sequence). The CDR3 sequence is 18 residues long. CDR3 amino acids: CASSTLGRGAHRRETQYF. Written as DNA, the CDR3 is TGTGCCAGCAGTACCCTAGGCAGGGGGGCCCATCGCCGAGAGACCCAGTACTTC.

The chain has TRBV11-2 and TRBJ2-5, with D tentatively TRBD2 (6 bases). Germline loops: CDR1 SGHAT, CDR2 FQNNGV. Trimming shortened V by 4 bases and J by 4 bases, and 10 bases separated the two germline ends. The CDR3 is 13 amino acids. The CDR3 DNA reads TGTGCCAGCAGCTCCTGGAGGGGAGAGACCCAGTACTTC. It translates to CASSSWRGETQYF.

This chain connects TRBV6-1 to TRBJ2-7; no definite D call. Per the germline V gene, CDR1 is MNHNS and CDR2 is SASEGT. This CDR3 comprises 15 residues. Trimming left V 8 bases short and J 2 bases short, with 19 bases between. CDR3 in amino acids: CASDVRSTRTYEQYF. The CDR3 DNA is TGTGCCAGCGACGTCCGCAGTACGAGGACCTACGAGCAGTACTTC.

The rearrangement uses TRBV27 and TRBJ1-5; 12 nucleotides line up with TRBD1. CDR1 and CDR2 from the germline V gene are MNHEY and SMNVEV (reference sequence). Trimming cost V 3 bases and J 3 bases; bases outside gene matches: 3. CDR3 length: 16 residues. CDR3 in DNA: TGTGCCAGCAGTTTGGGACAGGGGGCGATCAATCAGCCCCAGCATTTT. Protein sequence: CASSLGQGAINQPQHF.

This chain uses TRBV13 with TRBJ1-1; D might be TRBD1 (6 bases). CDR3 length: 14 amino acids. Trimming took off 3 bases at V and 10 bases at J, with 18 bases between the two ends. Looked up from germline, CDR1 is PRHDT and CDR2 is FYEKMQ (reference sequence). The CDR3 DNA is TGTGCCAGCAGCTTGGCCCTGGGACACTCCGGAGCTTTCTTT. It codes for CASSLALGHSGAFF.

This clone was seen just once. The V call is TRBV5-4, the J call TRBJ1-2; D is undetermined. CDR1 is SGHNT, CDR2 YYREEE, per germline (reference sequence). V lost 0 bases to trimming and J lost 1 base, with 4 bases between them. The CDR3 loop spans 13 amino acids. The chain's CDR3 is CASSLDSNYGYTF. In DNA, the CDR3 is TGTGCCAGCAGCTTGGACAGTAACTATGGCTACACCTTC. The full variable domain, in which reference TRBV5-4 and TRBJ1-2 provide the parts outside the CDR3, is ETGVTQSPTHLIKTRGQQVTLRCSSQSGHNTVSWYQQALGQGPQFIFQYYREEENGRGNFPPRFSGLQFPNYSSELNVNALELDDSALYLCASSLDSNYGYTFGSGTRLTVV.